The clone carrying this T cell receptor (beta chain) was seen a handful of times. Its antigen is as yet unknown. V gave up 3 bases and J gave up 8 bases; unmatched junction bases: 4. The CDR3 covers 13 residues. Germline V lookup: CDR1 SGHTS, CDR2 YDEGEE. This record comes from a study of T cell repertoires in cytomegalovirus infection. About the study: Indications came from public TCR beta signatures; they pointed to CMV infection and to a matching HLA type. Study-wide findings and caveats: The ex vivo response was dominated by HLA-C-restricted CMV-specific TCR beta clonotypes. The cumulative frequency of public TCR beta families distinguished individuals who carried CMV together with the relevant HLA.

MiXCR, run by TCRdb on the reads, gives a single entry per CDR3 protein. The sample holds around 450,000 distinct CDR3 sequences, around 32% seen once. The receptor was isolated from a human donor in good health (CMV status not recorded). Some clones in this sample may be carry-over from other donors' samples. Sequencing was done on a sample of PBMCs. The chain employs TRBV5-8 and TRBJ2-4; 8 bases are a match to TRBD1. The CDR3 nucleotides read TGTGCCAGCAGCTACCAGGGGGCGGACATTCAGTACTTC. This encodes CASSYQGADIQYF. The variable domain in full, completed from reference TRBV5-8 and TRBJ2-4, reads EAGVTQSPTHLIKTRGQQATLRCSPISGHTSVYWYQQALGLGLQFLLWYDEGEERNRGNFPPRFSGRQFPNYSSELNVNALELEDSALYLCASSYQGADIQYFGAGTRLSVL.